This passage covers 11 T cell receptor beta chains from one sample sequenced in a study of T cell responses to AZD1222 COVID-19 vaccine listed by TCRdb under 2021. The sample's time point label is to be understood as: about 28 days (+/-7) after the second vaccine dose. The library was produced with the immunoSEQ multiplex PCR assay. TCRdb took over this immuneACCESS table, retaining in-frame rearrangements with V and J assigned. Such tables are incomplete; in checked studies, under half of the missing clones stem from an unresolved V gene, and the remainder is unexplained. This sample lists about 81,000 clones; 75% to 95% were detected once. About 9.9% of the sample rests with the top ten. Sample: peripheral blood, taken 28 days after the second AZD1222 dose. Receptors originate from an adult who received the AZD1222 COVID-19 vaccine.

The chain uses TRBV6-5 and TRBJ1-1; D is uncertain. V gave up 2 bases and J gave up 6 bases, with 10 bases separating them. The CDR3 is made up of 13 amino acids. The germline CDR1 and CDR2 sequences are MNHEY and SVGAGI. The CDR3 reads CASSYRMRSEAFF. Here the CDR3 DNA reads TGTGCCAGCAGTTACCGGATGAGGTCTGAAGCTTTCTTT.

The rearrangement links TRBV12-3 or TRBV12-4 to TRBJ1-1, with D perhaps TRBD1 (5 bases). This CDR3 spans 11 amino acids. V lost 4 bases and J lost 9, with 9 bases in between. CDR3 in amino acids: CASSWGLQAFF. DNA for the CDR3: TGTGCCAGCAGTTGGGGACTTCAAGCTTTCTTT.

V gene TRBV19 combines with J gene TRBJ1-2; possible D gene TRBD1, 6 bases. The CDR3 loop spans 15 amino acids. The V gene lost 6 bases and the J gene lost 6 bases, with 20 bases spanning the gap. From germline, CDR1 is LNHDA and CDR2 SQIVND (reference sequence). CDR3 coding DNA: TGTGCCAGTAGCCTTACCACGAGACAGGTAGATGGCTACACCTTC. It translates to CASSLTTRQVDGYTF.

This clone was observed once. The chain combines TRBV27 with TRBJ2-1, with D perhaps assigned TRBD1 or TRBD2 (6 bases each). The V end lost 2 bases, the J end lost 3 bases, and 17 bases lay between the germline ends. From germline, CDR1 is MNHEY and CDR2 SMNVEV (reference sequence). The CDR3 has 17 residues. The CDR3 here is CASSLIGGQGFYNEQFF. The CDR3 bases are TGTGCCAGCAGTTTAATTGGGGGGCAGGGGTTCTACAATGAGCAGTTCTTC.

The V and J genes are TRBV27 and TRBJ1-4, with TRBD1 matching over 7 bases. There are 14 residues in the CDR3. Germline lookup yields CDR1 MNHEY and CDR2 SMNVEV (reference sequence). Trimming took 5 bases from V and 4 from J; bases not matched to a gene: 4. In DNA form, the CDR3 reads TGTGCCAGCAGTAGACAGGGATATAATGAAAAACTGTTTTTT. This encodes CASSRQGYNEKLFF.

The chain combines TRBV2 with TRBJ2-5; D perhaps matches TRBD2 (6 bases). The CDR3 has 13 residues. V was trimmed by 11 bases and J by 5 bases, leaving 18 bases between them. The germline CDR1 and CDR2 sequences are SNHLY and FYNNEI. The CDR3 sequence: CAHALGGWETQYF. CDR3 in DNA: TGTGCCCATGCGTTGGGGGGTTGGGAGACCCAGTACTTC. Supplemented by reference TRBV2 and TRBJ2-5, the full variable domain reads EPEVTQTPSHQVTQMGQEVILRCVPISNHLYFYWYRQILGQKVEFLVSFYNNEISEKSEIFDDQFSVERPDGSNFTLKIRSTKLEDSAMYFCAHALGGWETQYFGPGTRLLVL.

This chain connects TRBV20-1 to TRBJ1-2, with D tentatively TRBD1 (5 bases). The germline V gene has CDR1 DFQATT and CDR2 SNEGSKA (reference sequence). V was trimmed by 3 bases and J by 7 bases, leaving 18 bases between them. The CDR3 is made up of 14 amino acids. For the CDR3, the DNA is TGCAGTGCTAGTTCCTTAGGATTCGGGGGTGGCTACACCTTC. This translates into CSASSLGFGGGYTF.

The table lists this clone with a count of one. This chain connects TRBV2 to TRBJ2-7, with a weak D call TRBD2 (5 bases). The V gene lost 8 bases and the J gene lost 3 bases, with 23 bases spanning the gap. This CDR3 has 16 amino acids. Germline assignment: CDR1 SNHLY and CDR2 FYNNEI. The CDR3 is CASRSGSPERLYEQYF. The CDR3 nucleotides read TGTGCCAGCCGATCCGGGTCCCCTGAGCGGCTCTACGAGCAGTACTTC.

The rearrangement uses TRBV24-1 and TRBJ1-2; 10 positions match TRBD1. CDR3 length: 15 residues. Trimming removed 2 bases from V and 7 bases from J; junction bases left unmatched: 6. Germline V lookup: CDR1 KGHDR, CDR2 SFDVKD. In DNA, the CDR3 is TGTGCCACCAGTGATTCGCGACAGGGGGCACTTGGCTACACCTTC. Protein sequence: CATSDSRQGALGYTF.

The sample holds a few counts of this clone. The chain is built from TRBV5-5 and TRBJ1-2; perhaps TRBD1 as D (6 bases). CDR1 and CDR2 from the germline V gene are SGHKS and YYEKEE (reference sequence). Between the trimmed V and J ends, which lost 0 bases and 5 bases, there was a span of 20 bases. The CDR3 consists of 17 residues. CDR3 coding DNA: TGTGCCAGCAGCTTGGGCGATACAGGGACGGGGAGGTATGGCTACACCTTC. Translating gives CASSLGDTGTGRYGYTF.

The chain couples TRBV5-1 to TRBJ1-1; D possibly corresponds to TRBD1 (6 bases). The CDR3 sequence is 13 residues long. Germline CDR1 and CDR2: SGHRS and YFSETQ. Trimming cost V 0 bases and J 4 bases, with 7 bases left between them. The CDR3 loop is CASSLEQGTEAFF. CDR3 in DNA: TGCGCCAGCAGCTTGGAACAGGGCACTGAAGCTTTCTTT.